These T cell receptor beta chains were read from a single sample in a study of blood T cells in healthy people across ages. Using its own MiXCR run on the 5' RACE reads, TCRdb lists one record per CDR3 protein. The sample has 850,000 to 1,000,000 distinct CDR3 sequences, roughly 43% seen once. Sequencing input: blood. These receptors all stem from a man aged 25 to 40 in good health. The conserved cysteine and the conserved F or W are not part of the CDR3 here. A D gene is named only where the DNA matches it firmly.

D: -
V: TRBV28
J: TRBJ1-2
CDR3: ASSLVRGDNGYT

D: TRBD2
V: TRBV2
J: TRBJ2-5
CDR3: ASSRTSGARGETQY

D: TRBD2
V: TRBV20-1
J: TRBJ2-1
CDR3: SARTSGGAKEQF

D: -
V: TRBV7-8
J: TRBJ1-1
CDR3: ASSPYRTVNTEAF

D: -
V: TRBV6-2/TRBV6-3
J: TRBJ2-3
CDR3: ASRKTSKDTQY

D: TRBD1
V: TRBV30
J: TRBJ1-1
CDR3: ALRWTGKATEAF

D: -
V: TRBV10-3
J: TRBJ1-2
CDR3: AISEQGSINYGYT

D: -
V: TRBV27
J: TRBJ1-6
CDR3: ASSLADNNSPLH

D: -
V: TRBV7-2
J: -
CDR3: ASSLALYGSEQETQY

D: -
V: TRBV3-1
J: TRBJ1-1
CDR3: ASSQTLVGNTEAF

D: TRBD2
V: TRBV2
J: TRBJ2-7
CDR3: ASRTSRYEQY

D: TRBD1
V: TRBV29-1
J: TRBJ2-1
CDR3: SVPGGDYGHNEQF

D: -
V: TRBV5-1
J: TRBJ2-7
CDR3: ASSDEPYEQY

D: TRBD2
V: TRBV6-2/TRBV6-3
J: TRBJ2-3
CDR3: ASSPSSGGRTDTQY

D: -
V: TRBV6-1
J: TRBJ1-2
CDR3: ASSESGSFYGYT

D: -
V: TRBV10-3
J: TRBJ1-4
CDR3: AIAPQLNNEKLF

D: TRBD2
V: TRBV20-1
J: TRBJ2-7
CDR3: SASGGAGYEQY

D: TRBD2
V: TRBV6-2/TRBV6-3
J: -
CDR3: ASISLAGGDYEQY

D: -
V: TRBV27
J: TRBJ2-1
CDR3: ASSLGLVLGDEQF

D: -
V: TRBV25-1
J: TRBJ1-1
CDR3: ASSDPGQNTEAF

D: -
V: TRBV6-5
J: TRBJ2-1
CDR3: ASSYSWRGSYNEQF

D: -
V: TRBV10-3
J: TRBJ1-2
CDR3: AREGGDNYGYT

D: -
V: TRBV7-3
J: TRBJ2-1
CDR3: ASSLKVGGPFDEQF

D: TRBD1
V: TRBV5-1
J: TRBJ1-6
CDR3: ASSLGDSLNNSPLH

D: -
V: TRBV6-2/TRBV6-3
J: TRBJ2-7
CDR3: ASSWVSGTEQY

D: TRBD1
V: TRBV27
J: TRBJ1-2
CDR3: ASRQGQSNYGYT

D: -
V: TRBV6-2/TRBV6-3
J: TRBJ2-4
CDR3: ASSYSSWAISAKNIQY

D: TRBD1
V: TRBV5-1
J: TRBJ2-6
CDR3: ASNSDRGFGANVLT

D: -
V: TRBV4-2
J: TRBJ1-4
CDR3: ASSQETVRGTNEKLF

D: -
V: TRBV24-1
J: TRBJ2-2
CDR3: ATSDPTGEYTKNTGELF

D: -
V: TRBV5-5
J: TRBJ2-2
CDR3: ASSLVMF

D: TRBD1
V: TRBV20-1
J: -
CDR3: SARDEGQNTYEQY

D: -
V: TRBV4-1
J: TRBJ1-2
CDR3: ASSPFRDSPYGYT

D: -
V: TRBV6-1
J: TRBJ2-2
CDR3: ASRGSPLSNTGELF

D: TRBD2
V: TRBV7-9
J: TRBJ2-7
CDR3: ASSSGLAGGRSFEQY

D: TRBD2
V: TRBV4-2
J: TRBJ2-4
CDR3: ASSQDRLAGGVAKNIQY

D: -
V: TRBV4-2
J: TRBJ1-6
CDR3: ASSQEDRRIHNSPPH

D: -
V: TRBV11-2
J: TRBJ2-7
CDR3: ASSFPGGLSSYEQY

D: -
V: TRBV6-4
J: TRBJ2-3
CDR3: ASQNGRLQY

D: -
V: TRBV21-1
J: TRBJ2-5
CDR3: ASPREGAPLEDEKETQY

D: -
V: TRBV28
J: TRBJ2-1
CDR3: ASSESQQF

D: TRBD1
V: TRBV2
J: TRBJ2-2
CDR3: ASSKQGAGNTGELF

D: -
V: TRBV29-1
J: TRBJ2-4
CDR3: SVESSLGYIQY

D: -
V: TRBV12-3/TRBV12-4
J: TRBJ2-7
CDR3: ASSLGTWTALSYEQY